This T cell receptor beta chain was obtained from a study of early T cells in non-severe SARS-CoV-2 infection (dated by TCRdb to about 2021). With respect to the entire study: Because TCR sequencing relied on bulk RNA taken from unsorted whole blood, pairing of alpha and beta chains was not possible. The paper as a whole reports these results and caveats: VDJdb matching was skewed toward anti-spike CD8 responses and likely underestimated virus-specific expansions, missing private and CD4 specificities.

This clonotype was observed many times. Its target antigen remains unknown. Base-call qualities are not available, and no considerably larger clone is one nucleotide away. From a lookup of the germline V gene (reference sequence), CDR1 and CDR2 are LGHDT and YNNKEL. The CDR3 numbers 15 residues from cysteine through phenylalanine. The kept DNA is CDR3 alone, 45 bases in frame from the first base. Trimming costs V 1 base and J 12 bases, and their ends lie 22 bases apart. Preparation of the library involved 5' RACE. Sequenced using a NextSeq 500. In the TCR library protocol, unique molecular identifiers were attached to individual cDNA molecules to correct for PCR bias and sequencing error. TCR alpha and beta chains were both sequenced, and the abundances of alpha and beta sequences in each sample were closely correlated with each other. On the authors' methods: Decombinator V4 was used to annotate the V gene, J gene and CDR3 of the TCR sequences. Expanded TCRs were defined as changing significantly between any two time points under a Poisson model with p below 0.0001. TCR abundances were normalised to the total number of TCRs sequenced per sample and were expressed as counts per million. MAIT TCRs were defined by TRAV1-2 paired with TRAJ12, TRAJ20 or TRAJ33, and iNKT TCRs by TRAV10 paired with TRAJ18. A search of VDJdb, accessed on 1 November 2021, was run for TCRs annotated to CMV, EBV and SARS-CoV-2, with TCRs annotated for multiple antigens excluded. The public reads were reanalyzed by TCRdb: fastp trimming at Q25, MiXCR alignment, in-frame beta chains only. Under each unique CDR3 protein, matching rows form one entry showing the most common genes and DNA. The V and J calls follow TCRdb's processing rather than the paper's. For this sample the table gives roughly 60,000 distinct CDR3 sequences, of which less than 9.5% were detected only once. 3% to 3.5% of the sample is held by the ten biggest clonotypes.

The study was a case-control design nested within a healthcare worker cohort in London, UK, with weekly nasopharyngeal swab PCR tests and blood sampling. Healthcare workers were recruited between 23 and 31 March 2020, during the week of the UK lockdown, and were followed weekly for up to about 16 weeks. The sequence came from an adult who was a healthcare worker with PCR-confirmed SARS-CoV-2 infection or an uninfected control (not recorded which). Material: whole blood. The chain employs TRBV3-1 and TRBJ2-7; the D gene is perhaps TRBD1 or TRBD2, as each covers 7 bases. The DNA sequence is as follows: TGTGCCAGCAGCCAAGGTTTCAGGGGGGGACGCGTGACGTACTTC. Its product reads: CASSQGFRGGRVTYF.